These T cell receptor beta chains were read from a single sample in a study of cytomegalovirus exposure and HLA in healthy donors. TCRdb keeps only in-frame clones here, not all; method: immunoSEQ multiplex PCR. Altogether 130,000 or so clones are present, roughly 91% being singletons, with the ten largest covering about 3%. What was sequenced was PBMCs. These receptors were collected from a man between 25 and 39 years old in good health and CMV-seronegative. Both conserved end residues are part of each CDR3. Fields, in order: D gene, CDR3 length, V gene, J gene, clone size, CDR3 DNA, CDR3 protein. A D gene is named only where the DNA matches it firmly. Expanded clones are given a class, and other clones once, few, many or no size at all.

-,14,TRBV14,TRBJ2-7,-,TGTGCCAGCAGCCAACTAGGCACGTCCTACGAGCAGTACTTC,CASSQLGTSYEQYF
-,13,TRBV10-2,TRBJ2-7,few,TGCGCCAGCAAAGACAGGGAGGTCTACGAGCAGTACTTC,CASKDREVYEQYF
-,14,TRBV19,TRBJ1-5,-,TGTGCCAGTAGTTCAGGGAGGGCCGATCAGCCCCAGCATTTT,CASSSGRADQPQHF
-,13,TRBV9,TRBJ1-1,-,TGTGCCAGCAGCACCGCCATGGCCACTGAAGCTTTCTTT,CASSTAMATEAFF
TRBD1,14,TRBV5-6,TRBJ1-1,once,TGTGCCAGCACAAACAGGGGTATGAACACTGAAGCTTTCTTT,CASTNRGMNTEAFF
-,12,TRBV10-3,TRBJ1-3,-,TGTGCCATCAGCCCTACAGGGAACACCATATATTTT,CAISPTGNTIYF
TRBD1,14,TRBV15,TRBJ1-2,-,TGTGCCACCAGCAATCCGGGACAGGCTTATGGCTACACCTTC,CATSNPGQAYGYTF
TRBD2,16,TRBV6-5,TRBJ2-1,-,TGTGCCAGCAGTTACGGGACTAGCGGGGGGTACAATGAGCAGTTCTTC,CASSYGTSGGYNEQFF
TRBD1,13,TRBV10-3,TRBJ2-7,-,TGTGCCGTCAGCAGGGGACAGGGCGACGAGCAGTACTTC,CAVSRGQGDEQYF
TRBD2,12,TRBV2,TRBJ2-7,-,TGTGCCAGCACGGGGGGGGCCTACGAGCAGTACTTC,CASTGGAYEQYF
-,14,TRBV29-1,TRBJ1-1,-,TGCAGCGTTTTTGAGGTAACAGGGAACACTGAAGCTTTCTTT,CSVFEVTGNTEAFF
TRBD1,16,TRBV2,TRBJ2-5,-,TGTGCCAGCATCCTTCAGGCCCCAGGGGGCCAAGAGACCCAGTACTTC,CASILQAPGGQETQYF
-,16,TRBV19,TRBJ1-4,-,TGTGCCAGTAGTATAGGTACAGATCCAACTAATGAAAAACTGTTTTTT,CASSIGTDPTNEKLFF
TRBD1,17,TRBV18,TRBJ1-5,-,TGTGCCAGCTCACCCCCCGGGGGGTGGACAGGGAATCAGCCCCAGCATTTT,CASSPPGGWTGNQPQHF
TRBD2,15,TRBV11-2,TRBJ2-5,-,TGTGCCAGCAGCTTAGTCGGGAGGACCCAAGAGACCCAGTACTTC,CASSLVGRTQETQYF
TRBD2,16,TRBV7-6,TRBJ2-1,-,TGTGCCAGCAGCTTAGTAGCGGGACTAGCTACCAATGAGCAGTTCTTC,CASSLVAGLATNEQFF
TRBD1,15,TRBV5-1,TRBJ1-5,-,TGCGCCAGCAGCGTCGGGACAGCCGCCAATCAGCCCCAGCATTTT,CASSVGTAANQPQHF